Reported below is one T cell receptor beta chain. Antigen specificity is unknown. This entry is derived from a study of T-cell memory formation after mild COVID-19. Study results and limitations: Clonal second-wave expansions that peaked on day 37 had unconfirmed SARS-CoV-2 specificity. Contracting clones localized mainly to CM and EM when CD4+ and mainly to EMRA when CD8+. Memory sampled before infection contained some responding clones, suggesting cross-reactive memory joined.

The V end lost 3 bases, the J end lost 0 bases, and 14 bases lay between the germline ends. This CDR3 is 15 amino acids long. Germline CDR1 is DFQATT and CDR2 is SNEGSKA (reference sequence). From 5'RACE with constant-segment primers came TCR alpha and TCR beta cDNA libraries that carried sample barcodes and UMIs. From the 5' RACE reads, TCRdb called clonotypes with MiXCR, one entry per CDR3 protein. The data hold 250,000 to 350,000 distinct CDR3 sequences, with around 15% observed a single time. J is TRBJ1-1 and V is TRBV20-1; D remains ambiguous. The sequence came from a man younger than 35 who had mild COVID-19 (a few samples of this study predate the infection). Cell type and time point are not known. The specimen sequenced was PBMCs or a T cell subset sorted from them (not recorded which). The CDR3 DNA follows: TGCAGTGCTAGTGGATCTAACGCCATGAACACTGAAGCTTTCTTT. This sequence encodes CSASGSNAMNTEAFF.